This T cell receptor (beta chain) was observed in a study of identical twins. The table lists this clonotype with a few counts. Its cognate antigen is unknown. TCRdb reprocessed the 5' RACE reads via MiXCR and lists one record per CDR3 protein. In the table there are under 300,000 distinct CDR3 sequences, roughly 13% of which are singletons. Overall study results and limits: Cord blood's abundant beta clonotypes had fewer insertions, unlike memory repertoires.

Germline-derived CDR1 and CDR2 are LGHDT and YNNKEL (reference sequence). V dropped 4 bases and J dropped 3 bases, with 4 bases sitting between them. The CDR3 totals 12 residues. The data also belong to a second study, concerning yellow fever vaccine responses in identical twins.

Sequencing was done on a sample of memory (CD45RO+) T cells sorted from blood. The chain couples TRBV3-1 to TRBJ1-3; no clear D. This receptor was identified in a woman between 18 and 29 years old in good health. DNA of the CDR3: TGTGCCAGCAGCCTCGGTGGAAACACCATATATTTT. Amino acids: CASSLGGNTIYF.